This record concerns one T cell receptor beta chain sequence. Its antigen is undetermined. The libraries were made with immunoSEQ version 4 in survey mode. Sequencing used immunoSEQ multiplex PCR; TCRdb keeps in-frame clones, though not all of them. Found here are just under 65,000 clones, 65% to 80% of them singletons; the top ten hold around 1.7%. An overlapping HIV-1 Gag peptide pool stimulated these cells at roughly 0.97 ug/peptide/mL. Memory cells lacking CD40L and CD69 with high CD45RO were sorted. Donors were HIV-1-infected adults who began suppressive ART during chronic infection. CD8+ T cells were removed from PBMCs prior to stimulation. This sample stems from a study of persistence of HIV-infected CD4 T cells. Broader study findings: Degenerate expanded CDR3beta sequences were enriched among CMV- and Gag-responding cells. Within sorted populations, more oligoclonal TCRs accompanied more oligoclonal proviruses.

This TCR was sampled from an adult man with HIV who was CMV-seropositive. Sequencing used CD4+ T cells sorted from PBMCs after approximately 19-hour stimulation, obtained from a patient who received antiretroviral therapy.

The CDR3: CASSQQGTTNEKLFF. The CDR3 DNA reads as TGTGCCAGTTCTCAACAGGGGACAACTAATGAAAAACTGTTTTTT. This rearrangement joins TRBV19 to TRBJ1-4, with 7 nucleotides matching TRBD1. The CDR3 is made up of 15 amino acids. From germline, CDR1 is LNHDA and CDR2 SQIVND (reference sequence). Germline trimming cut 8 bases from V and 0 bases from J; bases unmatched to any gene: 6.